This T cell receptor (beta chain) appears in the sequencing data of a study of blood T cell repertoires in COVID-19. Study in general: Acute-phase and convalescent COVID-19 samples originated in the United States, Italy and Spain. PBMCs, B-cell-depleted T cells, or T cells were the source of the cDNA or gDNA that made up the material.

As handled by the study authors: Amplification from reference gene primers served as the basis for estimated nucleated cell counts. The assay was immunoSEQ multiplex PCR, and TCRdb's table has in-frame clones only and misses some. V, J and clone size are those of that table, while D and trimming were read from the DNA. Here the sample spans tens of thousands of clones, just under 90% being singletons. The CDR3 covers 15 residues. Trimming removed 5 bases at V and 15 bases at J, with 26 bases between. Germline V lookup: CDR1 SEHNR, CDR2 FQNEAQ (reference sequence). Recruited during active infection, patients (from Seattle) were subsequently followed longitudinally.

V gene TRBV7-9 combines with J gene TRBJ2-4; D ambiguous. This sequence was found in a woman aged 60-75 years with COVID-19, enrolled during active disease. What was sequenced was peripheral blood. The CDR3 region is CASSLGLEVGPFLYF. The CDR3 DNA is TGTGCCAGCAGCCTCGGCCTAGAAGTAGGCCCCTTTCTGTACTTC.